These 18 T cell receptor beta chains came from one sample sequenced in a study of cytomegalovirus exposure and HLA in healthy donors. Assay used: immunoSEQ multiplex PCR; TCRdb lists only in-frame clones, some missing. The table includes around 65,000 clones, 85% to 95% detected once. The sequenced sample consisted of PBMCs. These receptors all come from a man between 18 and 29 years old in good health and CMV-seropositive.

The sample holds one count of this clone. The V gene is TRBV28, the J gene TRBJ1-2, with D possibly TRBD1 on 6 matching bases. The CDR3 totals 16 residues. Germline CDR1 reads MDHEN; CDR2 reads SYDVKM. V lost 1 base and J lost 5, with 17 bases in between. CDR3 nucleotides: TGTGCCAGCAGTTTATTGTTGGGGGGGGCGCGTTATGGCTACACCTTC. This gives the protein CASSLLLGGARYGYTF.

The chain joins TRBV7-9 to TRBJ2-5; D unresolved. Germline CDR1 and CDR2: SEHNR and FQNEAQ (reference sequence). Trimming stripped 2 bases from V and 1 base from J, with 8 bases between. The CDR3 runs to 14 residues. Written as DNA, the CDR3 is TGTGCCAGCAGCTTACGAACAGTCCAAGAGACCCAGTACTTC. It yields the protein CASSLRTVQETQYF.

The chain uses TRBV19 and TRBJ2-2; D ambiguous. V was pared by 0 bases and J by 4 bases, with 12 bases between. Germline assignment: CDR1 LNHDA and CDR2 SQIVND (reference sequence). The CDR3 extends over 16 amino acids. Here the CDR3 DNA reads TGTGCCAGTAGTATAGAACTGAGGATGGCCACCGGGGAGCTGTTTTTT. It yields the protein CASSIELRMATGELFF.

This clone was counted between two and nine times. CDR3 loop: CASSLMGTSGTYNEQFF. CDR3 DNA sequence: TGTGCCAGCAGCTTAATGGGGACTAGCGGGACCTACAATGAGCAGTTCTTC. The chain has TRBV7-3 and TRBJ2-1; TRBD2 aligns across 13 bases. CDR3 length: 17 residues. V dropped 1 base and J dropped 2; count of bases not matched to a gene: 2. Germline V gene data show CDR1 as SGHTA and CDR2 as FQGTGA.

V gene TRBV5-1 combines with J gene TRBJ1-2; a possible D gene is TRBD1 (6 bases). Germline V CDR1 and CDR2: SGHRS, YFSETQ. V gave up 4 bases and J gave up 6 bases, with 13 bases separating them. The CDR3 loop spans 13 amino acids. CDR3 sequence reads: CASSPQGSDGYTF. The CDR3 nucleotides are TGCGCCAGCAGCCCACAGGGAAGCGATGGCTACACCTTC.

The chain recombines TRBV11-2 with TRBJ1-1, with D perhaps matching TRBD1 (5 bases). Germline-derived CDR1 and CDR2 are SGHAT and FQNNGV. With 3 bases removed from V and 6 bases from J, the gap between germline ends came to 14 bases. This CDR3 contains 14 residues. DNA for the CDR3: TGTGCCAGCAGCTTGACAGCTATGAGCGCTGAAGCTTTCTTT. It yields the protein CASSLTAMSAEAFF.

This rearrangement joins TRBV9 to TRBJ2-1; 9 bases fit TRBD2. CDR1 is SGDLS and CDR2 is YYNGEE in the germline V gene. This CDR3 is 16 amino acids long. J gave up 4 bases and V 0 bases, and 5 bases lay outside the gene matches. The CDR3 coding sequence is TGTGCCAGCAGCGTAGGTAGCGGGAGATATTACAATGAGCAGTTCTTC. Translating it yields CASSVGSGRYYNEQFF.

The chain uses TRBV7-6 and TRBJ2-1, with 12 bases matching TRBD2. Looked up from germline, CDR1 is SGHVS and CDR2 is FNYEAQ. Trimming cost V 5 bases and J 9 bases; bases outside gene matches: 8. The CDR3 is 15 amino acids. In DNA form, the CDR3 reads TGTGCCAGCAGCCCTACTAGCGGGAGGTTCGGTGAGCAGTTCTTC. It encodes CASSPTSGRFGEQFF.

The chain employs TRBV9 and TRBJ2-5; 8 bases are shared with TRBD2. The CDR3 is made up of 16 amino acids. From germline, CDR1 is SGDLS and CDR2 YYNGEE. The trim removed 0 bases at V and 5 bases at J, leaving 9 bases unmatched. CDR3: CASSVDLAGGSETQYF. The CDR3 nucleotides read TGTGCCAGCAGCGTAGATCTTGCGGGAGGCAGTGAGACCCAGTACTTC.

CDR3 region: CSVSGRANYNEQFF. The CDR3 coding sequence is TGCAGCGTTAGCGGGAGGGCCAACTACAATGAGCAGTTCTTC. V usage is TRBV29-1 and J usage is TRBJ2-1; TRBD2 agrees at 10 bases. J gave up 3 bases and V 5 bases, and 4 bases lay outside the gene matches. The CDR3 extends over 14 amino acids. Germline V gene data show CDR1 as SQVTM and CDR2 as ANQGSEA.

The chain carries TRBV7-6 and TRBJ2-7; 9 nucleotides line up with TRBD2. Germline V gene lookup returns CDR1 SGHVS and CDR2 FNYEAQ. This CDR3 is built from 17 residues. J lost 5 bases, V lost 5 bases, and 16 bases had no gene match. The CDR3 DNA reads as TGTGCCAGCAGCCAAGGGGGGGCTAGCGGGACGCTCAACGAGCAGTACTTC. Protein product: CASSQGGASGTLNEQYF.

This sequence joins TRBV18 and TRBJ2-2, with 7 bases that match TRBD2. The length of the CDR3 is 17 residues. Germline V gene sequence: CDR1 KGHSH, CDR2 LQKENI. J was trimmed by 1 base and V by 3 bases; bases with no gene match: 8. CDR3 sequence reads: CASSPPGREENTGELFF. The CDR3 nucleotides are TGTGCCAGCTCACCTCCAGGGAGGGAGGAGAACACCGGGGAGCTGTTTTTT.

This clone appeared once. The chain employs TRBV27 and TRBJ2-3, with TRBD1 identical over 9 bases. Germline CDR1 reads MNHEY; CDR2 reads SMNVEV (reference sequence). The CDR3 has 17 amino acids. V trimming: 5 bases; J trimming: 0 bases; junction bases outside the gene matches: 9. The CDR3 region is CASSNKQGAWSTDTQYF. The CDR3 DNA reads as TGTGCCAGCAGTAACAAACAGGGGGCCTGGAGCACAGATACGCAGTATTTT.

This rearrangement joins TRBV5-1 to TRBJ2-7, with 9 bases lining up with TRBD1. There are 14 residues in the CDR3. From germline, CDR1 is SGHRS and CDR2 YFSETQ. Trimming cost V 2 bases and J 5 bases; bases outside gene matches: 5. The CDR3 DNA reads TGCGCCAGCAGCTTCGGGACAGGGCCTAACGAGCAGTACTTC. It encodes CASSFGTGPNEQYF.

The chain couples TRBV10-1 to TRBJ2-7; D possibly corresponds to TRBD2 (7 bases). Per germline, CDR1 WNHNN and CDR2 SYGVQD (reference sequence). V was trimmed by 3 bases and J by 6 bases, leaving 15 bases between them. This CDR3 is built from 14 residues. This chain's CDR3 is CASSEGGLRFEQYF. For the CDR3, the DNA is TGCGCCAGCAGTGAAGGGGGACTACGCTTCGAGCAGTACTTC.

This chain's CDR3 is CASSSSAGTAAYEQYF. The CDR3 DNA reads as TGTGCCAGCAGCTCCAGTGCCGGGACAGCAGCCTACGAGCAGTACTTC. The rearrangement links TRBV9 to TRBJ2-7; 7 nucleotides match TRBD1. The CDR3 covers 16 residues. J was trimmed by 2 bases and V by 4 bases; bases with no gene match: 12. CDR1 and CDR2 (germline): SGDLS, YYNGEE.

The chain recombines TRBV27 with TRBJ2-2; 10 bases are a match to TRBD1. Germline V lookup: CDR1 MNHEY, CDR2 SMNVEV (reference sequence). The V segment lost 9 bases and the J segment 6 bases; nucleotides outside the gene matches: 4. The CDR3 is made up of 13 amino acids. The CDR3 sequence: CASGTGEAGELFF. The CDR3 nucleotides read TGTGCCAGTGGGACAGGGGAGGCCGGGGAGCTGTTTTTT.

The CDR3 here is CATSRGDRDTDTQYF. The CDR3 DNA reads as TGTGCCACCAGCAGAGGGGACAGGGACACAGATACGCAGTATTTT. The chain uses TRBV15 and TRBJ2-3; 9 nucleotides match TRBD1. V dropped 1 base and J dropped 2; count of bases not matched to a gene: 1. The CDR3 totals 15 residues. CDR1 is LNHNV and CDR2 is YYDKDF in the germline V gene (reference sequence). Looking up the rest from reference TRBV15 and TRBJ2-3 gives the full variable domain: DAMVIQNPRYQVTQFGKPVTLSCSQTLNHNVMYWYQQKSSQAPKLLFHYYDKDFNNEADTPDNFQSRRPNTSFCFLDIRSPGLGDTAMYLCATSRGDRDTDTQYFGPGTRLTVL.